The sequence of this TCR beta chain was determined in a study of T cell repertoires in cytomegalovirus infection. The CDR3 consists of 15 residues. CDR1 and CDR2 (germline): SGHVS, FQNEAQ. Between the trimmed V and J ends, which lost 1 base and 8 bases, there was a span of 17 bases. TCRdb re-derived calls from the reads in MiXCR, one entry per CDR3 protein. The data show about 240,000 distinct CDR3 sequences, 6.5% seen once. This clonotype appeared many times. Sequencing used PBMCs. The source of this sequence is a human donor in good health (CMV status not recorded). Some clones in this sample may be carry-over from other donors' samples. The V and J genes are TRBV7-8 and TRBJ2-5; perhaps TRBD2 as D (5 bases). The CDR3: CASSLEAVREATQYF. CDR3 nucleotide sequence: TGTGCCAGCAGCTTAGAAGCGGTGCGTGAGGCCACCCAGTACTTC.